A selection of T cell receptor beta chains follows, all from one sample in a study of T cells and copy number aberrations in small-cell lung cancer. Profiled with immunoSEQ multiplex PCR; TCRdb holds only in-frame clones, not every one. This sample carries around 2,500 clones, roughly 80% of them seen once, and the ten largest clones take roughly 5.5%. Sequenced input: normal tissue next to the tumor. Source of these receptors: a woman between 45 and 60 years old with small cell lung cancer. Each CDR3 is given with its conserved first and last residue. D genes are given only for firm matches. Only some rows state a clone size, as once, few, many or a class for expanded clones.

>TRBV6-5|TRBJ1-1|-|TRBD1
CAIKQGGGTEAFF
TGTGCCATCAAACAGGGGGGAGGTACTGAAGCTTTCTTT
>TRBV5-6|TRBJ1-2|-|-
CASSLGEPYGYTF
TGTGCCAGCAGCTTGGGGGAACCCTATGGCTACACCTTC
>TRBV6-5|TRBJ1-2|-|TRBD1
CASRDKTGGGYTF
TGTGCCAGCAGGGATAAGACAGGGGGTGGCTACACCTTC
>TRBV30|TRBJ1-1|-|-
CAMSWQGRGNTEAFF
TGTGCCATGAGCTGGCAGGGGCGAGGGAACACTGAAGCTTTCTTT
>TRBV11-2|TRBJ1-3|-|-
CASSLEPAQNSGNTIYF
TGTGCCAGCAGCTTAGAACCTGCTCAGAACTCTGGAAACACCATATATTTT
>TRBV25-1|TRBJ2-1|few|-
CASSEGLGYNEQFF
TGTGCCAGCAGTGAAGGTCTCGGCTACAATGAGCAGTTCTTC
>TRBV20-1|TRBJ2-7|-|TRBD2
CSAGLAYEQYF
TGCAGTGCCGGACTAGCCTACGAGCAGTACTTC
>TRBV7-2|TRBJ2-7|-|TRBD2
CASSLELAGGTYEQYF
TGTGCCAGCAGCTTAGAACTAGCGGGCGGAACTTACGAACAGTACTTC
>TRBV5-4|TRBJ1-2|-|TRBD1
CASHWGGSSGGAGYGYTF
TGTGCCAGCCACTGGGGGGGCTCGTCAGGGGGCGCAGGCTATGGCTACACCTTC
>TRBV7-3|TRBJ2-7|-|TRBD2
CASSASGGVSEQYF
TGTGCCAGCAGCGCTAGCGGGGGTGTGAGCGAGCAGTACTTC
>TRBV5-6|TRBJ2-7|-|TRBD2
CASSSGGPAGVSYEQYF
TGTGCCAGCAGCTCGGGCGGGCCAGCGGGGGTATCCTACGAGCAGTACTTC
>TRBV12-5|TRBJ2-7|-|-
CASGLKSYEQYF
TGTGCTAGTGGTTTGAAATCCTACGAGCAGTACTTC
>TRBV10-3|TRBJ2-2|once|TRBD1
CAINEGAGGELFF
TGTGCCATCAACGAGGGGGCGGGCGGGGAGCTGTTTTTT
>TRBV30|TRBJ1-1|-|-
CAYTPKGRGIEAFF
TGTGCCTACACGCCAAAGGGAAGGGGCATTGAAGCTTTCTTT